The next 21 T cell receptor beta chains were all read from a single sample in a study of cytomegalovirus exposure and HLA in healthy donors. The PCR ran on 60 Vbeta and 13 Jbeta primers. Assay used: immunoSEQ multiplex PCR; TCRdb lists only in-frame clones, some missing. The table lists roughly 180,000 clones, around 79% of them singletons. Sequencing was performed on PBMCs. Source of these receptors: a man over 45 in good health and CMV-seropositive.

This CDR3 is CASSLRGGSLTDTQYF. DNA of the CDR3: TGTGCCAGCAGCTTGAGGGGGGGCTCGTTGACAGATACGCAGTATTTT. V usage is TRBV5-4 and J usage is TRBJ2-3; D perhaps matches TRBD2 (7 bases). V was trimmed by 1 base and J by 3 bases, leaving 15 bases between them. From germline, CDR1 is SGHNT and CDR2 YYREEE (reference sequence). The CDR3 covers 16 residues.

The gene calls are TRBV15 and TRBJ1-6, with D hard to call. Trimming removed 0 bases at V and 8 bases at J, with 8 bases between. Germline loops: CDR1 LNHNV, CDR2 YYDKDF (reference sequence). The CDR3 is made up of 14 amino acids. This chain's CDR3 is CATSRDRFDSPLHF. CDR3 DNA: TGTGCCACCAGCAGAGACAGGTTTGATTCACCCCTCCACTTT. Full variable domain (rest looked up from reference TRBV15 and TRBJ1-6): DAMVIQNPRYQVTQFGKPVTLSCSQTLNHNVMYWYQQKSSQAPKLLFHYYDKDFNNEADTPDNFQSRRPNTSFCFLDIRSPGLGDTAMYLCATSRDRFDSPLHFGNGTRLTVT.

Concerning this clone itself: At one of its ends the junction is not consistent with the germline gene, which may arise from a read error. This CDR3 is CASTLGTGGLFF. Here the CDR3 DNA reads TGTGCCAGCACGCTAGGGACAGGGGGGCTGTTTTTT. The chain employs TRBV25-1 and TRBJ2-2; TRBD1 matches at 11 bases. Germline CDR1 reads MGHDK; CDR2 reads SYGVNS. The CDR3 is 12 residues long. Supplemented by reference TRBV25-1 and TRBJ2-2, the full variable domain reads EADIYQTPRYLVIGTGKKITLECSQTMGHDKMYWYQQDPGMELHLIHYSYGVNSTEKGDLSSESTVSRIRTEHFPLTLESARPSHTSQYLCASTLGTGGLFFGEGSRLTVL.

V usage is TRBV5-8 and J usage is TRBJ1-2; the match to TRBD1 covers 8 bases. CDR3 length: 19 residues. Trimming removed 4 bases from V and 3 bases from J; junction bases left unmatched: 20. CDR1 is SGHTS, CDR2 YDEGEE, per germline. CDR3: CASSKAVGQGHSVDYGYTF. For the CDR3, the DNA is TGTGCCAGCAGCAAAGCGGTCGGACAGGGACATTCAGTGGACTATGGCTACACCTTC.

The V call is TRBV9, the J call TRBJ1-4; the match to TRBD1 covers 7 bases. The length of the CDR3 is 16 residues. CDR1 is SGDLS and CDR2 is YYNGEE in the germline V gene. J gave up 0 bases and V 2 bases, and 4 bases lay outside the gene matches. CDR3 protein: CASSVAGGTTNEKLFF. The DNA for the CDR3 is TGTGCCAGCAGCGTGGCAGGGGGAACAACTAATGAAAAACTGTTTTTT.

The chain uses TRBV5-1 and TRBJ2-5; 8 bases line up with TRBD1. The CDR3 has 16 amino acids. Unmatched junction bases numbered 6, after V lost 1 base and J lost 1 base. Per germline, CDR1 SGHRS and CDR2 YFSETQ. The CDR3 here is CASSLSGGLGQETQYF. CDR3 coding DNA: TGCGCCAGCAGCTTGTCAGGGGGCTTGGGCCAAGAGACCCAGTACTTC.

The rearrangement uses TRBV7-6 and TRBJ2-5; TRBD1 matches at 7 bases. The CDR3 spans 16 residues. V lost 5 bases to trimming and J lost 3 bases; unmatched junction nucleotides: 12. The germline V gene has CDR1 SGHVS and CDR2 FNYEAQ. The CDR3 loop is CASSPQAGTAKETQYF. DNA for the CDR3: TGTGCCAGCAGCCCCCAAGCCGGGACAGCAAAAGAGACCCAGTACTTC.

The chain carries TRBV28 and TRBJ2-4; D may be TRBD1 (8 bases). The germline V gene has CDR1 MDHEN and CDR2 SYDVKM. V lost 6 bases to trimming and J lost 6 bases, with 18 bases between them. CDR3 length: 15 amino acids. DNA for the CDR3: TGTGCCAGCAGCCCGACAGGGGAGGGGGCAAACATTCAGTACTTC. Its protein is CASSPTGEGANIQYF.

The chain has TRBV13 and TRBJ1-3; D gene ambiguous. This CDR3 is built from 14 residues. The germline V gene encodes CDR1 PRHDT and CDR2 FYEKMQ (reference sequence). V was pared by 10 bases and J by 0 bases, with 13 bases between. The CDR3 sequence: CATVSVVSGNTIYF. CDR3 DNA: TGTGCCACCGTTTCGGTCGTCTCTGGAAACACCATATATTTT. The complete variable domain, with remaining parts taken from reference TRBV13 and TRBJ1-3, reads AAGVIQSPRHLIKEKRETATLKCYPIPRHDTVYWYQQGPGQDPQFLISFYEKMQSDKGSIPDRFSAQQFSDYHSELNMSSLELGDSALYFCATVSVVSGNTIYFGEGSWLTVV.

This chain links TRBV7-9 with TRBJ2-2, with TRBD1 matching 8 bases. CDR3 size: 16 residues. With V trimmed by 4 bases and J by 4 bases, 8 bases remained unmatched. Looked up from germline, CDR1 is SEHNR and CDR2 is FQNEAQ (reference sequence). The CDR3 coding sequence is TGTGCCAGCAGCTCCCCGGGACAGGTTATCACCGGGGAGCTGTTTTTT. This codes for CASSSPGQVITGELFF.

The chain is built from TRBV7-2 and TRBJ2-7, with 8 bases lining up with TRBD1. Germline V lookup: CDR1 SGHTA, CDR2 FQGNSA. The CDR3 spans 14 residues. J lost 2 bases, V lost 5 bases, and 5 bases had no gene match. The CDR3 spells CASSVGQGPYEQYV. For the CDR3, the DNA is TGTGCCAGCAGCGTTGGACAGGGACCCTACGAGCAGTACGTC.

This sequence joins TRBV4-1 and TRBJ1-1; TRBD1 is a possible D gene (6 bases). Per germline, CDR1 MGHRA and CDR2 YSYEKL. V was cut by 4 bases and J by 3 bases, with 21 bases left in between. The CDR3 is made up of 17 amino acids. Written as DNA, the CDR3 is TGCGCCAGCAGCCCTTTGGGGGGGGCCGTGTGGGACACTGAAGCTTTCTTT. Protein: CASSPLGGAVWDTEAFF.

The rearrangement links TRBV7-2 to TRBJ1-5, with 9 bases identical to TRBD1. Germline loops: CDR1 SGHTA, CDR2 FQGNSA. V trimming: 4 bases; J trimming: 7 bases; junction bases outside the gene matches: 8. The CDR3 runs to 15 residues. In nucleotides, the CDR3 is TGTGCCAGCAGCTCGCTAACAGGGGGCGGGCAGCCCCAGCATTTT. As protein: CASSSLTGGGQPQHF.

This clone occurred once. V gene TRBV11-2 combines with J gene TRBJ2-1; no reliable D call. Deletions cut 0 bases from V and 9 bases from J, with 6 bases between. Per the germline V gene, CDR1 is SGHAT and CDR2 is FQNNGV. This CDR3 region has 12 residues. The CDR3 coding sequence is TGTGCCAGCAGCTTAGAAGCTGGTGAGCAGTTCTTC. Encoded protein: CASSLEAGEQFF.

The rearrangement links TRBV5-1 to TRBJ2-1; 9 positions match TRBD1. Trimming took 1 base from V and 7 from J; bases not matched to a gene: 6. The CDR3 sequence is 15 residues long. Germline CDR1 is SGHRS and CDR2 is YFSETQ. The CDR3 DNA follows: TGCGCCAGCAGCTTGAATGGGGACAGGGTTAATGAGCAGTTCTTC. Translated, it gives CASSLNGDRVNEQFF.

The chain carries TRBV2 and TRBJ2-2, with 10 positions matching TRBD1. J lost 5 bases, V lost 5 bases, and 2 bases had no gene match. There are 14 residues in the CDR3. Germline V CDR1 and CDR2: SNHLY, FYNNEI. The CDR3 DNA sequence: TGTGCCAGCAGTAAGGGACAGGGGACCGGGGAGCTGTTTTTT. Its protein is CASSKGQGTGELFF.

This clone appeared once. The chain couples TRBV30 to TRBJ2-5, with TRBD2 matching 11 bases. J lost 3 bases, V lost 4 bases, and 7 bases had no gene match. The CDR3 totals 15 residues. CDR1 is GTSNPN and CDR2 is SVGIG in the germline V gene (reference sequence). CDR3 sequence reads: CAWTFALAGEETQYF. In nucleotides, the CDR3 is TGTGCCTGGACGTTTGCACTAGCGGGGGAAGAGACCCAGTACTTC.

Of note for this clone: A junction end diverges from the germline sequence, so it may reflect a read error. This chain uses TRBV4-1 with TRBJ1-2; D is undetermined. Germline lookup yields CDR1 MGHRA and CDR2 YSYEKL. This CDR3 comprises 11 residues. Here the CDR3 reads CASSQDRSVSF. In nucleotides, the CDR3 is TGCGCCAGCAGCCAAGACAGGTCGGTAAGCTTC.

The chain joins TRBV4-1 to TRBJ2-3; D may be TRBD2 (7 bases). Germline loops: CDR1 MGHRA, CDR2 YSYEKL. The length of the CDR3 is 16 residues. The germline V and J ends were trimmed by 1 base and 0 bases, with 11 bases remaining between them. Here the CDR3 reads CASSQGGGRSTDTQYF. CDR3 DNA: TGCGCCAGCAGCCAAGGGGGGGGCAGGAGCACAGATACGCAGTATTTT.

DNA for the CDR3: TGTGCCAGCAGTTCGGGGACAGGACTTGGCTACACCTTC. As protein: CASSSGTGLGYTF. The chain joins TRBV28 to TRBJ1-2; 8 bases agree with TRBD1. The germline gives CDR1 MDHEN, CDR2 SYDVKM. The CDR3 length is 13 residues. The J segment lost 7 bases and the V segment lost 4 bases, leaving 5 bases of the junction unmatched.

The chain uses TRBV4-3 and TRBJ1-2; D call uncertain. The V end lost 0 bases, the J end lost 8 bases, and 10 bases lay between the germline ends. This CDR3 has 13 amino acids. Germline CDR1 and CDR2: LGHNA and YSLEER. The CDR3: CASSQDRRSGYTF. The CDR3 region has the DNA TGCGCCAGCAGCCAAGATCGGCGGAGCGGCTACACCTTC.